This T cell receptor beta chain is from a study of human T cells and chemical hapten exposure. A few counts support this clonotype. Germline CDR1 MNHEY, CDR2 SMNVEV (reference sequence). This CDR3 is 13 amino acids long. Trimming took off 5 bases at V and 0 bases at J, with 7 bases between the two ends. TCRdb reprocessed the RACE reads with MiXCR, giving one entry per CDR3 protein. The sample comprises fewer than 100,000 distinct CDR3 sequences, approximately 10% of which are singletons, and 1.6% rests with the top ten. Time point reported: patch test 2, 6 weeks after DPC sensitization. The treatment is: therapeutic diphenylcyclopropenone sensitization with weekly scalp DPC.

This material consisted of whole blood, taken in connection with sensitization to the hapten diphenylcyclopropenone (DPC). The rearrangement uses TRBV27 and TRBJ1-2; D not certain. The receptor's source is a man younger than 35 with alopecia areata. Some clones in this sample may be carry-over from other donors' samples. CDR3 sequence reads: CASSVGPNYGYTF. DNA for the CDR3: TGTGCCAGCAGTGTGGGTCCTAACTATGGCTACACCTTC.